The 27 T cell receptor beta chains reported below all come from one sample, sequenced in a study of CD8 T cells in ankylosing spondylitis. TCRdb used MiXCR to reprocess the 5' RACE reads, holding one entry per CDR3 protein. The sample records 300,000 to 350,000 distinct CDR3 sequences, about 15% being singletons. Sequencing input: blood, either unsorted or a sorted T cell fraction (not recorded which). Receptors were obtained from a male donor with ankylosing spondylitis or in good health (not recorded which).

This clonotype has just a few counts. The chain has TRBV18 and TRBJ2-1, with 7 bases that match TRBD1. This CDR3 is 14 amino acids long. Losses at the gene ends were 5 bases for V and 5 bases for J; bases not matched to a gene: 6. CDR1 is KGHSH and CDR2 is LQKENI in the germline V gene. The CDR3 protein is CASSIRTGDNEQFF. CDR3 DNA sequence: TGTGCCAGCTCAATACGGACAGGCGACAATGAGCAGTTCTTC.

The CDR3 loop reads CASTWDTEAFF. CDR3 coding DNA: TGTGCCAGCACATGGGACACTGAAGCTTTCTTT. This chain connects TRBV2 to TRBJ1-1; D not certain. Trimming took off 7 bases at V and 3 bases at J, with 6 bases between the two ends. The germline CDR1 and CDR2 sequences are SNHLY and FYNNEI. The CDR3 has 11 residues.

The chain joins TRBV27 to TRBJ2-2; D remains ambiguous. This CDR3 is built from 14 residues. Germline V gene lookup returns CDR1 MNHEY and CDR2 SMNVEV (reference sequence). V was trimmed by 10 bases and J by 1 base, leaving 13 bases between them. CDR3 DNA: TGTGCCACCACTCTCGGACGGAACACCGGGGAGCTGTTTTTT. Protein: CATTLGRNTGELFF.

V gene TRBV4-1 combines with J gene TRBJ1-1; 7 nucleotides match TRBD1. CDR1 MGHRA and CDR2 YSYEKL come from the germline V gene. The J segment lost 5 bases and the V segment lost 0 bases, leaving 3 bases of the junction unmatched. The CDR3 has 14 amino acids. CDR3 amino acids: CASSQENRGTEAFF. CDR3 DNA sequence: TGCGCCAGCAGCCAAGAAAACAGGGGAACTGAAGCTTTCTTT.

This clonotype was recorded a few times. This sequence joins TRBV10-3 and TRBJ1-4, with D maybe TRBD1 (5 bases). Between the trimmed V and J ends, which lost 6 bases and 5 bases, there was a span of 13 bases. CDR1 and CDR2 (germline): ENHRY, SYGVKD. The CDR3 is made up of 14 amino acids. Here the CDR3 DNA reads TGTGCCATCAGCCAGTCGGGGGAGAATGAAAAACTGTTTTTT. Protein sequence: CAISQSGENEKLFF.

The chain combines TRBV20-1 with TRBJ2-1; unclear D gene. The germline V and J ends were trimmed by 1 base and 6 bases, with 7 bases remaining between them. From germline, CDR1 is DFQATT and CDR2 SNEGSKA (reference sequence). CDR3 length equals 12 residues. The CDR3 DNA follows: TGCAGTGCTAGAGCCGTGGGCAATGAGCAGTTCTTC. Amino acid sequence: CSARAVGNEQFF.

This chain joins TRBV6-1 and TRBJ2-3; perhaps TRBD2 as D (6 bases). Deletions cut 6 bases from V and 1 base from J, with 26 bases between. CDR1 and CDR2 (germline): MNHNS, SASEGT. The CDR3 sequence is 19 residues long. The CDR3 here is CASRGTRLRIADGTDTQYF. The CDR3 DNA reads TGTGCCAGCAGGGGGACTCGTTTGAGGATAGCGGACGGCACAGATACGCAGTATTTT.

J is TRBJ2-4 and V is TRBV29-1; 15 positions agree with TRBD2. The V and J ends lost 6 bases and 0 bases, in that order; junction bases with no gene match: 3. The CDR3 spans 16 residues. Germline V gene lookup returns CDR1 SQVTM and CDR2 ANQGSEA. The CDR3 bases are TGCAGCGTCGGACTAGCGGGAGGGTTAGCCAAAAACATTCAGTACTTC. Protein sequence: CSVGLAGGLAKNIQYF.

This clonotype was counted between two and nine times. The V gene is TRBV5-1, the J gene TRBJ2-5; D gene ambiguous. Deletions cut 6 bases from V and 5 bases from J, with 17 bases between. This CDR3 has 14 amino acids. The V gene's germline CDR1 is SGHRS and CDR2 YFSETQ. The CDR3 protein is CASNSAAPGETQYF. The CDR3 DNA reads TGCGCCAGCAATTCGGCGGCCCCCGGGGAGACCCAGTACTTC.

The table lists this clonotype with a few counts. The chain links TRBV29-1 to TRBJ2-1; 7 nucleotides match TRBD2. CDR1 SQVTM and CDR2 ANQGSEA come from the germline V gene. This CDR3 region has 14 residues. V shed 4 bases, J shed 1 base, and the junction held 4 bases outside the gene matches. The CDR3 coding sequence is TGCAGCGTTGGCGGGGGACGATCCTACAATGAGCAGTTCTTC. Translation gives CSVGGGRSYNEQFF.

This chain uses TRBV30 with TRBJ2-2, with TRBD1 matching over 7 bases. Looked up from germline, CDR1 is GTSNPN and CDR2 is SVGIG (reference sequence). The CDR3 sequence is 15 residues long. Trimming at V came to 5 bases and at J to 6 bases, leaving 12 bases not matched to a gene. Here the CDR3 DNA reads TGTGCCTGGGCCCGACTAAAGGGGGCATCCGGGGAGCTGTTTTTT. Translating it yields CAWARLKGASGELFF. The full variable domain, in which reference TRBV30 and TRBJ2-2 provide the parts outside the CDR3, is SQTIHQWPATLVQPVGSPLSLECTVEGTSNPNLYWYRQAAGRGLQLLFYSVGIGQISSEVPQNLSASRPQDRQFILSSKKLLLSDSGFYLCAWARLKGASGELFFGEGSRLTVL.

This chain uses TRBV7-2 with TRBJ2-7; 7 bases match TRBD2. V gave up 5 bases and J gave up 4 bases; unmatched junction bases: 14. The germline CDR1 and CDR2 sequences are SGHTA and FQGNSA. This CDR3 is 16 amino acids long. The CDR3 region has the DNA TGTGCCAGCAGCCTAACATCGACTAGCAGAACGTACGAGCAGTACTTC. It is translated as CASSLTSTSRTYEQYF.

This clonotype has more than one count but fewer than ten. J is TRBJ2-5 and V is TRBV5-1, with a tentative D call TRBD2 (6 bases). CDR3 length equals 14 residues. Germline-derived CDR1 and CDR2 are SGHRS and YFSETQ. Trimming took 9 bases from V and 3 from J, leaving 18 bases between them. CDR3 sequence: CATRRDVAEETQYF. The DNA of the CDR3 is TGCGCCACCCGGCGGGACGTTGCGGAAGAGACCCAGTACTTC. The full variable domain, in which reference TRBV5-1 and TRBJ2-5 provide the parts outside the CDR3, is KAGVTQTPRYLIKTRGQQVTLSCSPISGHRSVSWYQQTPGQGLQFLFEYFSETQRNKGNFPGRFSGRQFSNSRSEMNVSTLELGDSALYLCATRRDVAEETQYFGPGTRLLVL.

J is TRBJ2-2 and V is TRBV4-1; D possibly uses TRBD1 or TRBD2 (7 bases each). This CDR3 has 16 amino acids. Trimming removed 4 bases from V and 5 bases from J, with 17 bases in between. Germline CDR1 is MGHRA and CDR2 is YSYEKL. This chain's CDR3 is CASSLSRGGRTGELFF. In DNA form, the CDR3 reads TGCGCCAGCAGCCTCTCCAGGGGGGGAAGGACCGGGGAGCTGTTTTTT.

The V gene is TRBV20-1, the J gene TRBJ2-4; either TRBD1 or TRBD2 may fit D (6 bases each). The CDR3 runs 16 residues. The germline CDR1 and CDR2 sequences are DFQATT and SNEGSKA (reference sequence). Trimming cost V 1 base and J 2 bases, with 15 bases left between them. CDR3 loop: CSARGAGGVTKNIQYF. CDR3 in DNA: TGCAGTGCTAGAGGGGCCGGGGGCGTAACCAAAAACATTCAGTACTTC.

This chain links TRBV12-3 or TRBV12-4 with TRBJ2-7; 10 bases match TRBD2. The CDR3 totals 15 residues. V shed 5 bases, J shed 4 bases, and the junction held 8 bases outside the gene matches. For the CDR3, the DNA is TGTGCCAGCAGTCCCCTAGCGGGAGAAGGGTACGAGCAGTACTTC. Translating gives CASSPLAGEGYEQYF.

V is TRBV7-9 and J is TRBJ1-2; the D is unclear. The germline CDR1 and CDR2 sequences are SEHNR and FQNEAQ (reference sequence). The CDR3 is made up of 14 amino acids. The V end lost 1 base, the J end lost 6 bases, and 12 bases lay between the germline ends. CDR3 DNA sequence: TGTGCCAGCAGCTTAGAGGGCAGAATTGATGGCTACACCTTC. Protein product: CASSLEGRIDGYTF.

In this sample, this clonotype turned up a few times. The genes are TRBV7-2 and TRBJ2-7; D call uncertain. Trimming left V 2 bases short and J 2 bases short, with 10 bases between. The germline V gene encodes CDR1 SGHTA and CDR2 FQGNSA. CDR3 length equals 14 residues. This CDR3 is CASSLTGPPYEQYF. DNA of the CDR3: TGTGCCAGCAGCTTAACGGGTCCACCCTACGAGCAGTACTTC.

This clonotype was seen ten or more times. This chain connects TRBV4-2 to TRBJ2-3; D remains ambiguous. V dropped 4 bases and J dropped 6 bases, with 17 bases sitting between them. Germline V gene sequence: CDR1 LGHNA, CDR2 YNFKEQ. This CDR3 contains 15 residues. The CDR3 sequence: CASSPGSSSSDTQYF. DNA for the CDR3: TGTGCCAGCAGCCCGGGCTCATCTTCCTCCGATACGCAGTATTTT.

Written as DNA, the CDR3 is TGCAGTGCTAGAGATCAGAGGGGGGCCGGCACAGATACGCAGTATTTT. Encoded protein: CSARDQRGAGTDTQYF. The chain couples TRBV20-1 to TRBJ2-3; D may correspond to TRBD1 or TRBD2 (6 bases each). In germline, CDR1 is DFQATT, CDR2 SNEGSKA (reference sequence). CDR3 length: 16 residues. Deletions cut 0 bases from V and 1 base from J, with 14 bases between.

This clonotype was found a few times. V gene TRBV4-1 combines with J gene TRBJ2-3; 9 bases align to TRBD2. Germline-derived CDR1 and CDR2 are MGHRA and YSYEKL. The CDR3 extends over 15 amino acids. The junction had 4 bases not matched to a gene; V was cut back by 1 base and J by 5 bases. CDR3 amino acids: CASSQGLAGIDTQYF. In nucleotides, the CDR3 is TGCGCCAGCAGCCAAGGTCTAGCGGGGATAGATACGCAGTATTTT.

Worth noting for this clonotype: The conserved phenylalanine or tryptophan normally closing the CDR3 is absent here, so this likely arose from a read error. This rearrangement joins TRBV27 to TRBJ2-1; no definite D call. The germline V gene has CDR1 MNHEY and CDR2 SMNVEV (reference sequence). The CDR3 totals 15 residues. V dropped 5 bases and J dropped 2 bases, with 13 bases sitting between them. CDR3 nucleotides: TGTGCCAGCAGTCCTTGGTCAAAGCCCTACAATGAGCAGTTCTTA. Protein product: CASSPWSKPYNEQFL.

The rearrangement links TRBV7-9 to TRBJ1-5, with a weak D call TRBD1 (6 bases). V gave up 5 bases and J gave up 7 bases, with 18 bases separating them. Germline CDR1 is SEHNR and CDR2 is FQNEAQ (reference sequence). The CDR3 length is 15 residues. The CDR3, as DNA: TGTGCCAGCAGCCATTCGACAGGTAGGGGCCAGCCCCAGCATTTT. Protein: CASSHSTGRGQPQHF.

This clonotype was observed a handful of times. The chain couples TRBV3-1 to TRBJ1-1; 8 bases are shared with TRBD1. This CDR3 contains 16 residues. The germline gives CDR1 LGHDT, CDR2 YNNKEL (reference sequence). V lost 4 bases to trimming and J lost 1 base; unmatched junction nucleotides: 8. The CDR3 DNA follows: TGTGCCAGCAGCCCCATTAATGGACAGGGGAACACTGAAGCTTTCTTT. Residues: CASSPINGQGNTEAFF.

This clonotype has a count of ten or more. The chain employs TRBV5-1 and TRBJ2-2, with D hard to call. Trimming removed 0 bases from V and 3 bases from J, with 9 bases in between. The CDR3 has 15 residues. Looked up from germline, CDR1 is SGHRS and CDR2 is YFSETQ. The DNA for the CDR3 is TGCGCCAGCAGCTTGGCCGGAACCGACACCGGGGAGCTGTTTTTT. Encoded protein: CASSLAGTDTGELFF.

This clonotype has a handful of counts. The chain has TRBV20-1 and TRBJ2-2; TRBD1 or TRBD2 may be the D gene (7 bases each). The CDR3 has 14 residues. Germline V gives CDR1 DFQATT, CDR2 SNEGSKA (reference sequence). V dropped 6 bases and J dropped 4 bases, with 15 bases sitting between them. CDR3 DNA: TGCAGTGCCAACGGGGGGACAGCCACCGGGGAGCTGTTTTTT. It specifies CSANGGTATGELFF.

This clonotype appeared many times. This chain joins TRBV12-3 or TRBV12-4 and TRBJ2-7, with 7 bases fitting TRBD1. The CDR3 length is 13 residues. With 5 bases clipped from V and 1 base from J, the junction kept 2 bases outside the gene matches. The CDR3 spells CASSVTGSYEQYF. DNA of the CDR3: TGTGCCAGCAGTGTGACAGGGTCCTACGAGCAGTACTTC.